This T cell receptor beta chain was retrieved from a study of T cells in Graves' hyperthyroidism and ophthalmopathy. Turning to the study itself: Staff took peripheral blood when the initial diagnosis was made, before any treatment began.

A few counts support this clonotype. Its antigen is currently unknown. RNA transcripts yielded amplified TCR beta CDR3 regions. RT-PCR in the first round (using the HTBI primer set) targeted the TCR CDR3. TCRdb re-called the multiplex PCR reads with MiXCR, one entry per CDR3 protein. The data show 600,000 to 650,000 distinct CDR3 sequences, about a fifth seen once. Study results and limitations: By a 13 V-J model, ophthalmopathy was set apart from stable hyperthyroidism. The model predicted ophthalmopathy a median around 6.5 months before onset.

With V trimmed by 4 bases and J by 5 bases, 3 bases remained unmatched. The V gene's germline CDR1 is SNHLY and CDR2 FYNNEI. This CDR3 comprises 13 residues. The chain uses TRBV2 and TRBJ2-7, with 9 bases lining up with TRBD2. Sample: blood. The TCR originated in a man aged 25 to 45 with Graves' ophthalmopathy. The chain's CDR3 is CASSASGTDEQYF. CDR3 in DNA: TGTGCCAGCAGTGCTAGCGGGACGGACGAGCAGTACTTC.